The clone carrying this TCR beta chain was observed a handful of times. Assay: immunoSEQ multiplex PCR; the TCRdb copy retains only in-frame clones and omits some. The table records hundreds of thousands of clones, more than 70% of them present only once. V gave up 4 bases and J gave up 2 bases, with 5 bases separating them. Germline lookup yields CDR1 SNHLY and CDR2 FYNNEI. This CDR3 has 12 residues. This record comes from a study of blood T cell repertoires in COVID-19. V gene TRBV2 combines with J gene TRBJ1-1; D call uncertain. The sample consisted of peripheral blood. This TCR came from a woman aged 60-75 years with COVID-19, enrolled during active disease. The CDR3 here is CASSVRNTEAFF. The CDR3 DNA reads TGTGCCAGCAGTGTGAGAAACACTGAAGCTTTCTTT.